This TCR beta chain was identified in a study of T cell repertoires in ileal Crohn's disease. General observations from the study: Clonality above 26.8% at surgery always came with endoscopic recurrence.

The V segment lost 5 bases and the J segment 3 bases; nucleotides outside the gene matches: 2. The germline CDR1 and CDR2 sequences are MDHEN and SYDVKM. The CDR3 spans 13 residues. Of note for this clone: Its antigen remains unidentified.

Clones were sequenced by immunoSEQ multiplex PCR, and TCRdb holds only the in-frame ones, with some missing. The sample includes fewer than 6,000 clones, about four fifths of them seen just once. Sequencing input: ileal tissue. V usage is TRBV28 and J usage is TRBJ1-2; 8 positions agree with TRBD1. The receptor comes from an adult with Crohn's disease. In DNA, the CDR3 is TGTGCCAGCAGTCTGACAGGGGACTATGGCTACACCTTC. Translation: CASSLTGDYGYTF.